These T cell receptor beta chains were read from a single sample in a study of read filtering for tumor transcriptome and immune sequencing. TCRdb used MiXCR to reprocess the reads, holding one entry per CDR3 protein. The data hold 35,000 to 50,000 distinct CDR3 sequences, with 20% observed a single time. Sequences were obtained from a population of CD138-negative cells sorted from bone marrow. These receptors were collected from a donor at least 40 years old with multiple myeloma. The CDR3 runs from the conserved cysteine through the conserved F or W. D genes are given only for firm matches. Expanded clones get a size class; other rows say once, few or many, or leave the size out.

J: TRBJ2-5; length: 12; V: TRBV5-1; size: many; D: NA; DNA: TGCGCCAGCAGCCAGGATCCGGAGACCCAGTACTTC; CDR3: CASSQDPETQYF
J: TRBJ2-7; length: 14; V: TRBV5-1; size: many; D: NA; DNA: TGCGCCAGCAGTCTGGCAGGGACCTTCTACGAGCAGTACTTC; CDR3: CASSLAGTFYEQYF
J: TRBJ2-5; length: 15; V: TRBV12-3/TRBV12-4; size: many; D: TRBD2; DNA: TGTGCCAGCAGTTCGGGACTAGCGGGAGCTGAGACCCAGTACTTC; CDR3: CASSSGLAGAETQYF
J: TRBJ2-6; length: 13; V: TRBV29-1; size: NA; D: NA; DNA: TGCAGCGTTGAATCCTCTGGGGCCAACGTCCTGACTTTC; CDR3: CSVESSGANVLTF
J: TRBJ2-2; length: 18; V: TRBV7-9; size: many; D: NA; DNA: TGTGCCAGCAGCTCCTACGGCGACAGGGAGGGTTTACCTGGGGAGCTGTTTTTT; CDR3: CASSSYGDREGLPGELFF
J: TRBJ2-7; length: 15; V: TRBV6-2/TRBV6-3; size: many; D: TRBD2; DNA: TGTGCCACCCGACCCGGGGCTAGCGGGAAGCGCGAGCAGTACTTC; CDR3: CATRPGASGKREQYF
J: TRBJ1-4; length: 13; V: TRBV29-1; size: many; D: NA; DNA: TGCAGCGTTGAAGACAGGGACCATGAAAAACTGTTTTTT; CDR3: CSVEDRDHEKLFF
J: TRBJ2-5; length: 13; V: TRBV20-1; size: many; D: NA; DNA: TGCAGTGCTAGAGTGGGACGGAGAGAGACCCAGTACTTC; CDR3: CSARVGRRETQYF
J: TRBJ1-1; length: 14; V: TRBV5-1; size: many; D: TRBD1; DNA: TGCGCCAGCAGCAGGACAGGGGTTATAACTGAAGCTTTCTTT; CDR3: CASSRTGVITEAFF
J: TRBJ2-7; length: 15; V: TRBV25-1; size: many; D: NA; DNA: TGTGCCAGCAGTGTCCCTGGAGGAGGGCCCAACGAGCAGTACTTC; CDR3: CASSVPGGGPNEQYF
J: TRBJ2-7; length: 14; V: TRBV20-1; size: many; D: NA; DNA: TGCAGTGCTAGAGAGATGGGGAGTGTAGGGGAGCAGTACTTC; CDR3: CSAREMGSVGEQYF
J: TRBJ2-1; length: 13; V: TRBV7-2; size: many; D: NA; DNA: TGTGCCAGCAGCTTAGGGGCGGAGTATGAGCAGTTCTTC; CDR3: CASSLGAEYEQFF
J: TRBJ2-3; length: 12; V: TRBV12-3/TRBV12-4; size: many; D: NA; DNA: TGTGCCAGCAGCCTATGGCTGGATACGCAGTATTTT; CDR3: CASSLWLDTQYF
J: TRBJ2-7; length: 17; V: TRBV28; size: many; D: TRBD2; DNA: TGTGCCAGCAGTTTAGGGACTAGCGGGAGGAGCTCCTACGAGCAGTACTTC; CDR3: CASSLGTSGRSSYEQYF
J: TRBJ1-1; length: 16; V: TRBV11-2; size: many; D: NA; DNA: TGTGCCAGCAGCTTAGTTGGGGGTTTGACCCACACTGAAGCTTTCTTT; CDR3: CASSLVGGLTHTEAFF
J: TRBJ2-3; length: 14; V: TRBV12-3/TRBV12-4; size: many; D: NA; DNA: TGTGCCAGCACCGAATGGGAGAGCACAGATACGCAGTATTTT; CDR3: CASTEWESTDTQYF
J: TRBJ2-3; length: 17; V: TRBV10-3; size: many; D: TRBD2; DNA: TGTGCCATCAGTGTGGGTAGCGGGAGGCTTAGCACAGATACGCAGTATTTT; CDR3: CAISVGSGRLSTDTQYF
J: TRBJ2-1; length: 14; V: TRBV29-1; size: many; D: TRBD2; DNA: TGCAGCGTTGACGGGGGGACGGTCTACAATGAGCAGTTCTTC; CDR3: CSVDGGTVYNEQFF
J: TRBJ2-5; length: 16; V: TRBV6-6; size: many; D: NA; DNA: TGTGCCAGCAGAGACACATTGGTTAACACCAAAGAGACCCAGTACTTC; CDR3: CASRDTLVNTKETQYF
J: TRBJ2-1; length: 13; V: TRBV7-9; size: many; D: NA; DNA: TGTGCCAGCAGCTCGAATCCGGTGGATGAGCAGTTCTTC; CDR3: CASSSNPVDEQFF
J: TRBJ2-3; length: 14; V: TRBV18; size: many; D: NA; DNA: TGTGCCAGCTCACCGGTCAGCGGCACAGATACGCAGTATTTT; CDR3: CASSPVSGTDTQYF
J: TRBJ2-3; length: 13; V: TRBV9; size: many; D: NA; DNA: TGTGCCAGCAGCGGAGCAGGGTCAGATACGCAGTATTTT; CDR3: CASSGAGSDTQYF
J: TRBJ2-7; length: 14; V: TRBV20-1; size: few; D: TRBD2; DNA: TGCAGTGCTAGTCCTGGCGGGGGGGCGGGCGAGCAGTACTTC; CDR3: CSASPGGGAGEQYF
J: TRBJ2-5; length: 14; V: TRBV19; size: NA; D: NA; DNA: TGTGCCAGTAGTATAAGGGGGGGGTTTGAGACCCAGTACTTC; CDR3: CASSIRGGFETQYF
J: TRBJ2-1; length: 15; V: TRBV28; size: few; D: NA; DNA: TGTGCCAGCCGGACCCCGGGACACTCCTACAATGAGCAGTTCTTC; CDR3: CASRTPGHSYNEQFF
J: TRBJ2-4; length: 14; V: TRBV28; size: many; D: NA; DNA: TGTGCCAGCACGACGGGGTTTGACAAAAACATTCAGTACTTC; CDR3: CASTTGFDKNIQYF
J: TRBJ2-1; length: 19; V: TRBV12-3/TRBV12-4; size: many; D: TRBD2; DNA: TGTGCCAGCACCCTACAGACTAGCGGGCGTGCAAGCTCCTACAATGAGCAGTTCTTC; CDR3: CASTLQTSGRASSYNEQFF
J: TRBJ2-1; length: 16; V: TRBV11-2; size: NA; D: TRBD2; DNA: TGTGCCAGCAGCCTTCTTAGGGGTAGCGGGACCAATGAGCAGTTCTTC; CDR3: CASSLLRGSGTNEQFF
J: TRBJ2-1; length: 15; V: TRBV25-1; size: many; D: NA; DNA: TGTGCCAGCAGTGACCCGGGACTGCCGTACAATGAGCAGTTCTTC; CDR3: CASSDPGLPYNEQFF
J: TRBJ2-1; length: 17; V: TRBV7-2; size: many; D: TRBD1; DNA: TGTGCCAGCAGCTTAGCCATGAATCTAGGGGGCCACAATGAGCAGTTCTTC; CDR3: CASSLAMNLGGHNEQFF
J: TRBJ2-1; length: 15; V: TRBV3-1; size: few; D: TRBD2; DNA: TGTGCCAGCAGCCAAGATCAAGCGGGAGCTTATGAGCAGTTCTTC; CDR3: CASSQDQAGAYEQFF
J: TRBJ2-7; length: 16; V: TRBV27; size: NA; D: NA; DNA: TGTGCCAGCAGTTTTTCCGGGCGGCGGCAGGACTACGAGCAGTACTTC; CDR3: CASSFSGRRQDYEQYF
J: TRBJ2-7; length: 14; V: TRBV6-2/TRBV6-3; size: many; D: TRBD2; DNA: TGTGCCAGCAGTTACGTTAGCGGGCTTTACGAGCAGTACTTC; CDR3: CASSYVSGLYEQYF
J: TRBJ1-1; length: 17; V: TRBV28; size: NA; D: TRBD1; DNA: TGTGCCAGCAGTTCATTAGGACAGGGGCAATTGAACACTGAAGCTTTCTTT; CDR3: CASSSLGQGQLNTEAFF